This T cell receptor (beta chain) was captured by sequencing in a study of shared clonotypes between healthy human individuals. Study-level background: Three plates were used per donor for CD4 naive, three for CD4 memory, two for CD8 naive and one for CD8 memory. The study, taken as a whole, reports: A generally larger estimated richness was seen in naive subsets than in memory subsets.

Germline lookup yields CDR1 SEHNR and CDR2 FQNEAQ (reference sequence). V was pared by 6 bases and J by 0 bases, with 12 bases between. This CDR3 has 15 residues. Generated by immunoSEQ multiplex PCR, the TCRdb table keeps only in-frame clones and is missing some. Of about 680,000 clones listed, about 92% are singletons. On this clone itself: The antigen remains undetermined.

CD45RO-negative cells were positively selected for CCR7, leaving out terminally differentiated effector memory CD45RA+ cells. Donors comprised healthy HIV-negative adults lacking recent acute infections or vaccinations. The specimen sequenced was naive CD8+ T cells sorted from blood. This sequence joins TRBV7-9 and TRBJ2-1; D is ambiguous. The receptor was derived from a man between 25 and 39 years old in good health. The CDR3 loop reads CASSSFGNSYNEQFF. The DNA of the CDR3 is TGTGCCAGCAGTTCGTTCGGCAACTCCTACAATGAGCAGTTCTTC.